This is a list of T cell receptor beta chains from one sample in a study of blood T cell repertoires in COVID-19. TCRdb's table, derived via immunoSEQ multiplex PCR, lists solely in-frame clones and lacks some. Among some 330,000 clones listed, about 92% were seen once. Sequencing input: PBMCs or T cells enriched from blood (not recorded which). The receptors stem from a woman aged 30 to 39 who had recovered from COVID-19. Each CDR3 is given with its conserved first and last residue. The order of the fields is CDR3 length, clone size, J gene, V gene, D gene, CDR3 protein, CDR3 DNA. D genes are given only for firm matches. Clone size is stated in some rows and not others, as once, few, many or a class when expanded.

length: 11
size: -
J: TRBJ2-5
V: TRBV7-2
D: -
CDR3: CASSPLETQYF
DNA: TGTGCCAGCAGCCCTTTAGAGACCCAGTACTTC

length: 15
size: -
J: TRBJ1-2
V: TRBV18
D: TRBD1
CDR3: CASSPTGGPDYGYTF
DNA: TGTGCCAGCTCACCCACAGGGGGGCCGGACTATGGCTACACCTTC

length: 15
size: -
J: TRBJ1-1
V: TRBV18
D: TRBD1
CDR3: CASSPSTGAHTEAFF
DNA: TGTGCCAGCTCACCCTCGACAGGGGCCCACACTGAAGCTTTCTTT

length: 15
size: -
J: TRBJ2-3
V: TRBV5-1
D: TRBD2
CDR3: CASSLAGGPGDTQYF
DNA: TGCGCCAGCAGCCTGGCGGGAGGGCCCGGAGATACGCAGTATTTT

length: 14
size: -
J: TRBJ1-1
V: TRBV5-6
D: -
CDR3: CASSAGGRNTEAFF
DNA: TGTGCCAGCAGTGCAGGTGGCAGAAACACTGAAGCTTTCTTT

length: 17
size: -
J: TRBJ1-1
V: TRBV14
D: -
CDR3: CASSQDYLDRTEAEAFF
DNA: TGTGCCAGCAGCCAAGATTATCTTGACAGGACAGAGGCTGAAGCTTTCTTT

length: 16
size: -
J: TRBJ1-2
V: TRBV7-2
D: -
CDR3: CASSLMRGGLNYGYTF
DNA: TGTGCCAGCAGTCTTATGAGGGGGGGCTTAAACTATGGCTACACCTTC

length: 15
size: -
J: TRBJ2-7
V: TRBV27
D: TRBD2
CDR3: CASRLSGGLAYEQYF
DNA: TGTGCCAGCCGCTTGTCGGGGGGGCTAGCCTACGAGCAGTACTTC

length: 13
size: -
J: TRBJ1-4
V: TRBV5-1
D: -
CDR3: CASSLQGGEKLFF
DNA: TGCGCCAGCAGCTTGCAGGGTGGTGAAAAACTGTTTTTT

length: 15
size: -
J: TRBJ1-4
V: TRBV11-3
D: -
CDR3: CASSPGRTTNEKLFF
DNA: TGTGCCAGCAGCCCCGGGAGGACAACTAATGAAAAACTGTTTTTT

length: 17
size: few
J: TRBJ2-1
V: TRBV28
D: TRBD2
CDR3: CASSGGLAGRGALEQFF
DNA: TGTGCCAGCAGCGGGGGACTAGCGGGGCGTGGAGCCCTTGAGCAGTTCTTC

length: 16
size: -
J: TRBJ1-4
V: TRBV28
D: TRBD1
CDR3: CASTPTGVATNEKLFF
DNA: TGTGCCAGCACCCCGACAGGGGTAGCGACTAATGAAAAACTGTTTTTT

length: 17
size: -
J: TRBJ2-3
V: TRBV4-1
D: TRBD2
CDR3: CASSQPRLAGAVDTQYF
DNA: TGCGCCAGCAGCCAACCGAGACTAGCGGGAGCTGTAGATACGCAGTATTTT

length: 16
size: -
J: TRBJ2-1
V: TRBV24-1
D: -
CDR3: CATSDLQGGKNNEQFF
DNA: TGTGCCACCAGTGATTTGCAAGGCGGGAAGAACAATGAGCAGTTCTTC

length: 15
size: -
J: TRBJ2-1
V: TRBV7-3
D: TRBD2
CDR3: CASSLAGVANNEQFF
DNA: TGTGCCAGCAGCTTAGCGGGAGTAGCGAACAATGAGCAGTTCTTC

length: 12
size: few
J: TRBJ2-7
V: TRBV5-1
D: -
CDR3: CASSLGYYEQYF
DNA: TGCGCCAGCAGCCTCGGTTACTACGAGCAGTACTTC

length: 15
size: -
J: TRBJ2-2
V: TRBV5-1
D: TRBD1
CDR3: CASSGGQANTGELFF
DNA: TGCGCCAGCAGCGGCGGACAGGCGAACACCGGGGAGCTGTTTTTT

length: 16
size: -
J: TRBJ1-6
V: TRBV2
D: -
CDR3: CASRARQDPYNSPLHF
DNA: TGTGCCAGCAGAGCCCGACAGGACCCCTATAATTCACCCCTCCACTTT

length: 14
size: -
J: TRBJ2-2
V: TRBV19
D: TRBD2
CDR3: CASKAPGRDGELFF
DNA: TGTGCCAGTAAGGCTCCAGGGAGGGACGGGGAGCTGTTTTTT

length: 15
size: once
J: TRBJ1-1
V: TRBV28
D: -
CDR3: CASSSEGGSGTEAFF
DNA: TGTGCCAGCAGCTCTGAAGGGGGATCCGGCACTGAAGCTTTCTTT

length: 15
size: -
J: TRBJ1-6
V: TRBV3-1/TRBV3-2
D: TRBD1
CDR3: CASSAGQTLFSPLHF
DNA: TGTGCCAGCTCCGCGGGACAGACTTTATTTTCTCCCCTCCACTTT

length: 15
size: once
J: TRBJ2-7
V: TRBV7-3
D: -
CDR3: CASSPQPGGSYEQYF
DNA: TGTGCCAGCAGCCCCCAGCCCGGGGGCTCCTACGAGCAGTACTTC

length: 12
size: -
J: TRBJ1-2
V: TRBV2
D: -
CDR3: CASTETGYGYTF
DNA: TGTGCCAGCACTGAGACTGGGTACGGCTACACCTTC

length: 14
size: -
J: TRBJ1-4
V: TRBV5-1
D: -
CDR3: CASSHGQSNEKLFF
DNA: TGCGCCAGCAGCCACGGACAGTCTAATGAAAAACTGTTTTTT

length: 13
size: -
J: TRBJ2-3
V: TRBV18
D: -
CDR3: CASSPSRTDTQYF
DNA: TGTGCCAGCTCACCGAGCCGAACAGATACGCAGTATTTT

length: 15
size: -
J: TRBJ2-1
V: TRBV7-3
D: TRBD1
CDR3: CASSLTPQGVDEQFF
DNA: TGTGCCAGCAGCTTAACCCCCCAGGGGGTGGATGAGCAGTTCTTC

length: 16
size: once
J: TRBJ1-1
V: TRBV19
D: -
CDR3: CASSISSDSTNTEAFF
DNA: TGTGCCAGTAGTATTAGCTCAGACTCTACGAACACTGAAGCTTTCTTT

length: 13
size: -
J: TRBJ2-7
V: TRBV29-1
D: TRBD2
CDR3: CSVGEREFPEQYF
DNA: TGCAGCGTTGGAGAGCGGGAGTTTCCCGAGCAGTACTTC

length: 15
size: -
J: TRBJ2-3
V: TRBV4-3
D: -
CDR3: CASSQDLTSTDTQYF
DNA: TGCGCCAGCAGCCAAGATCTGACTAGCACAGATACGCAGTATTTT

length: 15
size: -
J: TRBJ2-1
V: TRBV10-1
D: TRBD1
CDR3: CASSLTGLGGGEQFF
DNA: TGCGCCAGCAGCTTGACAGGGTTAGGTGGAGGTGAGCAGTTCTTC

length: 14
size: -
J: TRBJ2-2
V: TRBV5-1
D: -
CDR3: CARVGVSDTGELFF
DNA: TGCGCCAGAGTAGGAGTTAGCGACACCGGGGAGCTGTTTTTT

length: 11
size: -
J: TRBJ1-1
V: TRBV29-1
D: -
CDR3: CSVDPYTEAFF
DNA: TGCAGCGTTGATCCGTACACTGAAGCTTTCTTT

length: 10
size: few
J: TRBJ1-2
V: TRBV20-1
D: -
CDR3: CSASFNGYTF
DNA: TGCAGTGCTAGTTTCAATGGCTACACCTTC

length: 16
size: -
J: TRBJ1-1
V: TRBV28
D: TRBD1
CDR3: CASRGTGGSGNTEAFF
DNA: TGTGCCAGCAGGGGGACAGGGGGCTCGGGGAACACTGAAGCTTTCTTT

length: 19
size: once
J: TRBJ2-5
V: TRBV6-4
D: TRBD2
CDR3: CASSDSFRISAGVQETQYF
DNA: TGTGCCAGCAGTGACTCCTTTCGGATCTCAGCGGGAGTGCAAGAGACCCAGTACTTC

length: 17
size: -
J: TRBJ1-4
V: TRBV6-4
D: -
CDR3: CASSDSTSAGTNEKLFF
DNA: TGTGCCAGCAGTGACTCGACTTCGGCGGGGACTAATGAAAAACTGTTTTTT

length: 12
size: -
J: TRBJ1-5
V: TRBV19
D: -
CDR3: CASRVNNQPQHF
DNA: TGTGCCAGCAGGGTAAACAATCAGCCCCAGCATTTT

length: 16
size: -
J: TRBJ2-7
V: TRBV6-5
D: -
CDR3: CASSYHGTGYTYEQYF
DNA: TGTGCCAGCAGTTACCATGGAACCGGGTATACCTACGAGCAGTACTTC

length: 13
size: -
J: TRBJ1-1
V: TRBV19
D: -
CDR3: CASSIAGNIEAFF
DNA: TGTGCCAGTAGTATAGCAGGAAATATTGAAGCTTTCTTT

length: 16
size: -
J: TRBJ1-5
V: TRBV24-1
D: -
CDR3: CATIERRFWYNQPQHF
DNA: TGTGCCACCATCGAACGGAGATTCTGGTACAATCAGCCCCAGCATTTT

length: 16
size: -
J: TRBJ2-2
V: TRBV5-3
D: -
CDR3: CARSAYCSGNTGELFF
DNA: TGTGCCAGAAGCGCATATTGTAGCGGGAACACCGGGGAGCTGTTTTTT

length: 14
size: -
J: TRBJ1-2
V: TRBV5-5
D: TRBD1
CDR3: CASSPDRMIYGYTF
DNA: TGTGCCAGCAGCCCGGACAGGATGATCTATGGCTACACCTTC

length: 14
size: once
J: TRBJ1-6
V: TRBV19
D: -
CDR3: CASSIGQGITPLHF
DNA: TGTGCCAGTAGTATAGGTCAGGGGATAACACCCCTCCACTTT

length: 15
size: -
J: TRBJ2-1
V: TRBV14
D: -
CDR3: CASSQQLSSYNEQFF
DNA: TGTGCCAGCAGCCAACAACTGAGCTCCTACAATGAGCAGTTCTTC

length: 13
size: -
J: TRBJ1-4
V: TRBV7-3
D: TRBD1
CDR3: CASMGQGREKLFF
DNA: TGTGCCAGCATGGGACAGGGGCGGGAAAAACTGTTTTTT

length: 14
size: -
J: TRBJ2-7
V: TRBV9
D: -
CDR3: CASSTPQGGGEQYF
DNA: TGTGCCAGCAGCACCCCGCAGGGCGGCGGCGAGCAGTACTTC

length: 11
size: -
J: TRBJ1-2
V: TRBV28
D: -
CDR3: CASMRRHGYTF
DNA: TGTGCCAGCATGCGGCGCCATGGCTACACCTTC

length: 13
size: -
J: TRBJ1-2
V: TRBV12-3/TRBV12-4
D: TRBD1
CDR3: CASTLDRHYGYTF
DNA: TGTGCCAGCACCCTGGACAGGCACTATGGCTACACCTTC

length: 15
size: -
J: TRBJ1-6
V: TRBV28
D: -
CDR3: CASSLPQGTNSPLHF
DNA: TGTGCCAGCAGTCTGCCACAGGGTACAAATTCACCCCTCCACTTT

length: 14
size: -
J: TRBJ2-7
V: TRBV19
D: TRBD2
CDR3: CASSIGGGNYEQYF
DNA: TGTGCCAGTAGTATCGGGGGGGGAAACTACGAGCAGTACTTC

length: 14
size: -
J: TRBJ1-4
V: TRBV7-9
D: TRBD1
CDR3: CASSLGQGNEKLFF
DNA: TGTGCCAGCAGCTTAGGACAGGGTAATGAAAAACTGTTTTTT

length: 14
size: -
J: TRBJ1-2
V: TRBV6-5
D: -
CDR3: CASSRSGAFTGYTF
DNA: TGTGCCAGCAGCAGATCAGGGGCCTTTACGGGCTACACCTTC

length: 14
size: -
J: TRBJ1-3
V: TRBV9
D: -
CDR3: CASSVSRAGNTIYF
DNA: TGTGCCAGCAGCGTTTCGAGGGCTGGAAACACCATATATTTT

length: 13
size: -
J: TRBJ1-2
V: TRBV28
D: -
CDR3: CASSHRGYYGYTF
DNA: TGTGCCAGCAGCCATAGGGGTTACTATGGCTACACCTTC

length: 14
size: -
J: TRBJ1-2
V: TRBV4-3
D: -
CDR3: CASSLDSQFYGYTF
DNA: TGCGCCAGCAGCCTGGACAGCCAGTTTTATGGCTACACCTTC

length: 14
size: -
J: TRBJ1-4
V: TRBV19
D: -
CDR3: CASSRQDANEKLFF
DNA: TGTGCCAGTAGCCGACAGGATGCGAATGAAAAACTGTTTTTT

length: 16
size: -
J: TRBJ2-5
V: TRBV24-1
D: -
CDR3: CATSHPGGLNSETQYF
DNA: TGTGCCACCAGTCACCCGGGCGGGTTAAATTCGGAGACCCAGTACTTC

length: 14
size: -
J: TRBJ1-2
V: TRBV5-6
D: TRBD1
CDR3: CASNRGQGQYGYTF
DNA: TGTGCCAGCAACCGTGGACAGGGTCAATATGGCTACACCTTC